This TCR beta chain was recovered during a study of cytomegalovirus exposure and HLA in healthy donors. Primers included in the PCR were 60 Vbeta and 13 Jbeta primers. Generated by immunoSEQ multiplex PCR, the TCRdb table keeps only in-frame clones and is missing some. Of 150,000 or so clones in the sample, 65% to 90% were seen once. Per germline, CDR1 MNHEY and CDR2 SVGAGI. With 4 bases removed from V and 5 bases from J, the gap between germline ends came to 18 bases. The CDR3 is 15 residues long. The material sequenced was PBMCs. J is TRBJ2-7 and V is TRBV6-5; tentatively, D is TRBD1 (6 bases). The TCR originated in a woman aged 45 to 65 in good health and CMV-seropositive. CDR3 in amino acids: CASSSQGVAENEQYF. In nucleotides, the CDR3 is TGTGCCAGCAGTTCACAGGGAGTTGCCGAGAACGAGCAGTACTTC.